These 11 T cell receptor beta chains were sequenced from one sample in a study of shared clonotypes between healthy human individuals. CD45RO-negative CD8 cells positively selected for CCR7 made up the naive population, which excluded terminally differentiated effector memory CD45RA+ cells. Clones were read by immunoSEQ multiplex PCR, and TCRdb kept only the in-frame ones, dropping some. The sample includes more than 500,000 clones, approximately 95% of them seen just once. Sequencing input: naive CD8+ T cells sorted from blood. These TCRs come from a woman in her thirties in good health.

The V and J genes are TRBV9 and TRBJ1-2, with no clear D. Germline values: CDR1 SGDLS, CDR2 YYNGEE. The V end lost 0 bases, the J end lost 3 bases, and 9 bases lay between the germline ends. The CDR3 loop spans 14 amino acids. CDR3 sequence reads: CASSVAEGYYGYTF. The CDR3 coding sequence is TGTGCCAGCAGCGTAGCTGAGGGCTACTATGGCTACACCTTC.

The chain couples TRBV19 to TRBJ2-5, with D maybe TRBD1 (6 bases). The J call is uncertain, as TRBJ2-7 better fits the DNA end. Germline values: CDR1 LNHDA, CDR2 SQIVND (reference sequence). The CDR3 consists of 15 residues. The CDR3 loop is CASSSIPGQSYEQYF. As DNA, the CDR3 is TGTGCCAGTAGTTCCATACCGGGACAATCCTACGAGCAGTACTTC.

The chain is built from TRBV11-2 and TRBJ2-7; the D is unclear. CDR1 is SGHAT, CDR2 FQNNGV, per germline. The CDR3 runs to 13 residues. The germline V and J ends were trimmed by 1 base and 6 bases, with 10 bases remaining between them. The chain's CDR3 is CASSLGAVPEQYF. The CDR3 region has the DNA TGTGCCAGCAGCTTAGGGGCAGTACCCGAGCAGTACTTC.

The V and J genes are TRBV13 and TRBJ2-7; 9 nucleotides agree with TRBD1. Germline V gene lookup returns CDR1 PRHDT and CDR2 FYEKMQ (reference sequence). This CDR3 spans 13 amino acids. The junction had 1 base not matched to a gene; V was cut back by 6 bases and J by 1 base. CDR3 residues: CASRQGASYEQYF. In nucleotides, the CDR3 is TGTGCCAGCAGACAGGGGGCTTCCTACGAGCAGTACTTC.

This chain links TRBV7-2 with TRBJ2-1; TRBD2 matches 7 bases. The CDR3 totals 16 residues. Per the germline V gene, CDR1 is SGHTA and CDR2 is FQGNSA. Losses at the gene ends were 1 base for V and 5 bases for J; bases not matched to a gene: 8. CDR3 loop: CASSLGAGEGHNEQFF. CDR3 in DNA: TGTGCCAGCAGCTTAGGCGCGGGAGAGGGTCACAATGAGCAGTTCTTC.

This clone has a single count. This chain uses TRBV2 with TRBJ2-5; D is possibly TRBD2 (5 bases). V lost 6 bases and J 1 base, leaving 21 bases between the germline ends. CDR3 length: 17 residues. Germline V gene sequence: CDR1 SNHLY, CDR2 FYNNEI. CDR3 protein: CASRGVWERPLQETQYF. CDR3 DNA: TGTGCCAGCAGGGGAGTGTGGGAACGTCCTCTCCAAGAGACCCAGTACTTC.

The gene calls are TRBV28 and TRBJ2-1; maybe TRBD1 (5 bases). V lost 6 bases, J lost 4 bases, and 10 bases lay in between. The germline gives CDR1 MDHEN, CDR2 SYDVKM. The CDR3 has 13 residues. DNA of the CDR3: TGTGCCAGCAGCAGCAGGGTTTACAATGAGCAGTTCTTC. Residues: CASSSRVYNEQFF.

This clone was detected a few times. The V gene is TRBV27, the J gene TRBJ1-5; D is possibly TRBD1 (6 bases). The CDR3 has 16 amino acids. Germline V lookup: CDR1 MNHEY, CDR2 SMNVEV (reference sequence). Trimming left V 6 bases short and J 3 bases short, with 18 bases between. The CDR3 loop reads CASRPVGAQNNQPQHF. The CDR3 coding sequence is TGTGCCAGCAGGCCCGTGGGGGCACAGAACAATCAGCCCCAGCATTTT.

Here the CDR3 DNA reads TGTGCCAGCAGCCCCGGGTGGGTCGGGGAGCTGTTTTTT. Translated: CASSPGWVGELFF. V is TRBV4-2 and J is TRBJ2-2; D is undetermined. The CDR3 has 13 residues. CDR1 and CDR2 (germline): LGHNA, YNFKEQ. Trimming stripped 4 bases from V and 7 bases from J, with 10 bases between.

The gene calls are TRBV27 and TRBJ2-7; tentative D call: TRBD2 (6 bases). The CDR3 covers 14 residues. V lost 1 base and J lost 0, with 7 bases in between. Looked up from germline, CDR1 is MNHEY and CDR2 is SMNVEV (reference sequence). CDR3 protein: CASSLLRGSYEQYF. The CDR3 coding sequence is TGTGCCAGCAGTTTATTGCGGGGCTCCTACGAGCAGTACTTC.

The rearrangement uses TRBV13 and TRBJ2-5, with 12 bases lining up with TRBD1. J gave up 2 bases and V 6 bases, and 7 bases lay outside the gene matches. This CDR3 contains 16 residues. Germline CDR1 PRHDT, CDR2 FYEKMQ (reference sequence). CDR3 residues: CASRLTGQGAQETQYF. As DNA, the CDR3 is TGTGCCAGCAGACTTACGGGACAGGGGGCTCAAGAGACCCAGTACTTC.